This T cell receptor beta chain derives from a study of cytomegalovirus exposure and HLA in healthy donors (dated by TCRdb to the late 2010s). Context from the whole study: An earlier analysis of under 600 of the donors reported 250 to 300 Gb of sequence data and roughly 100 million unique TCR beta sequences from 150 million to 200 million T cells. Approximately 300 gigabases of sequencing data and approximately 91 million unique TCR sequences made up an early release that covered fewer than 650 HLA-typed donors. Among the approximately 420 genotyped donors, more than 70% belonged to the genetic ancestry cluster associated with self-reported Caucasian donors. The study aimed to test whether cataloging public T cell receptors could reveal signatures of past pathogen exposure. The study profiled the T cell repertoires of 500 to 800 subjects by immunosequencing and related them to cytomegalovirus serostatus. Along with the roughly 670-subject first cohort, a separate validation cohort of over a hundred different subjects was used. The study combined high-throughput TCR immunosequencing, statistical association of individual TCRs with disease status, and machine learning to predict cytomegalovirus infection status. A later analysis re-analyzed previously published TCR beta repertoires from about 730 donors and added high-resolution HLA genotyping to study TCR occurrence patterns. In the later analysis, no new phenotypic data were used to find candidate immune exposures; instead, reliance was placed on TCR beta sequences and their occurrence across donors. In an earlier analysis of more than 550 of the donors, high-throughput TCR beta sequencing was used to judge whether each TCR beta V gene segment behaved as functional or pseudogenic. Alongside the repertoire data, information on donor age, sex, ethnicity and CMV serostatus was compiled. Genome-wide SNP genotypes for about 65% of the roughly 670 donors were used in a later genetic analysis, which treated that subset as a discovery cohort. Every discovery cohort repertoire had been produced on one sequencing platform. HLA typing included class I and class II loci at four-digit resolution. The number of donors typed differed by locus, with 629-630 for A, B, C, DRB1 and DQB1, 522 for DQA1, over 600 for DPA1, and approximately 470 for DPB1. Because of strong linkage in the cohort, roughly 5 DR-DQ haplotypes were treated as single units for association and clustering. On average, 235,054 unique TCR beta nucleotide sequences were sequenced per donor among 398 genotyped donors of the cohort, with roughly 19% of those sequences being non-productive. The paper's findings and limits, for the study overall: Most CMV-associated TCR beta chains appeared to be HLA-restricted in a later analysis, and the HLA associations seemed to be driven largely by CMV exposure. Roughly uniform sequencing depth across donors was assumed in presence/absence analyses, although this assumption may not hold. The only immune exposure information available for the cohort was CMV serostatus. A later analysis found that TCR association rates varied across HLA loci, with DRB1 alleles showing the most associated TCRs and HLA-C alleles the fewest. According to the authors, the approach could potentially be generalized to other disease states and immunological phenotypes. At a false discovery rate of 0.05, a later analysis linked about 16,000 TCR beta sequences to specific HLA alleles. Compared with the roughly 670-donor mean, donors in an Asian-associated ancestry cluster had fewer N-insertions in productive TCRs, according to a later genetic analysis. A further reported finding was that TCR beta sequences accurately predicted the HLA-A and HLA-B alleles for most subjects in the first cohort. Because counts were too low, around 17 rarely observed V segments, including chromosome 9 orphons, were left out of the earlier analysis of a few hundred of the donors. In vitro tests confirmed that three of the cytomegalovirus-associated TCR beta chains recognize cytomegalovirus antigens. Correlated functional status among segregating V segments might be attributable to linkage disequilibrium, but an unknown experimental factor could not be ruled out. The sequencing pipeline was judged likely to have produced a cluster of highly shared sequence variants as a technical artifact. While some public TCRs were present in many individuals, most TCR sequences turned up only very rarely across donors. Strong co-occurrence of HLA alleles, especially DR and DQ, made assigning TCR associations to individual alleles difficult. V-gene and J-gene trimming of TCR beta chains was associated with a missense DCLRE1C variant in a later genetic analysis, and the association was replicated in an independent cohort. Because HLA typing was missing for some donors at each locus, association tests included only the typed subset. A later analysis found that HLA-associated TCR beta chains were more clonally expanded and had lower generation probabilities than equally common non-associated chains. The study gave a list of roughly 150 TCR beta chains associated with cytomegalovirus. In a later analysis, several top co-occurrence clusters were reported to appear linked to parvovirus B19, influenza, CMV and Epstein-Barr virus. In an earlier analysis of several hundred of the donors, most TCR beta V segments were observed in productive rearrangements about 87% or about 30% of the time, broadly matching IMGT annotations. Only TCR beta chains were sequenced in this cohort, and the absence of alpha or paired-chain data limited detectable features. Some IMGT-functional V segments, including TRBV6-2 and TRBV6-3, could not be distinguished by the 87-base-pair reads and were therefore excluded. The classifier was reported to diagnose cytomegalovirus status with high specificity and sensitivity in both the original cohort and the validation cohort.

Library preparation employed the immunoSEQ multiplex PCR assay. A mixture of 60 forward primers for TCR Vbeta segments and 13 reverse primers for TCR Jbeta segments was used in the multiplex PCR. Amplification of the CDR3 region of rearranged TCR beta genes was performed with a multiplex PCR assay on genomic DNA. The amplified TCR beta libraries were sequenced on the Illumina HiSeq System as 87-base-pair reads. The study's own analysis went as follows. A later analysis counted tens of millions of unique TCR beta chains across the 690 or so repertoires, and 10 million to 12 million of these chains were shared by at least two donors. Raw reads were error-corrected and collapsed into unique sequences with a nearest-neighbor algorithm that merged closely related sequences to remove PCR and sequencing errors. Alignment of CDR3 sequences to IMGT reference sequences was used to assign V, D and J gene segments. For a sequence to be retained, at least a six-nucleotide match to both a V gene segment and a J gene segment was required. Rearrangements were classified as productive when the CDR3 lacked stop codons and remained in frame with V and J, and all other rearrangements were classified as non-productive. CDR3 was defined by IMGT convention, running from the second conserved V-encoded cysteine to the conserved J-encoded phenylalanine. Sequences without an unambiguous match to a single V gene segment were excluded from the earlier analysis of almost 600 of the donors. In an earlier analysis of some 590 of the donors, a V segment was called functional when productive rearrangements were above 56.7%, and segregating when the standard deviation between donors exceeded 5%. To diagnose cytomegalovirus status from the catalog of TCR beta chain sequences, a statistical classification framework was built. In a later analysis, V and J genes were assigned by comparing TCR nucleotide sequences against IMGT/GENE-DB human TR gene sequences. In a later analysis, CDR3 sequences and most-parsimonious VDJ recombination scenarios were assigned using the TCRdist pipeline. In a later analysis, every TCR beta chain was defined by the combination of its CDR3 amino acid sequence and its V-gene family, and reads without a unique V-gene family were dropped. As a way to deal with suspected cross-contamination and a sequencing artifact, a later analysis dropped 500 to 700 nucleotide sequences that were highly shared and had low generation probability. In a later analysis, a clonal expansion index for each public chain was calculated from normalized within-repertoire ranks of inferred template counts. In a later analysis, generation probabilities were computed with a VDJ recombination model fitted to out-of-frame rearrangements, and the resulting probabilities were checked against IGoR. In a later analysis, hypergeometric tests were used to score TCR-TCR, TCR-HLA and TCR-CMV co-occurrence, with a repertoire-size bias correction applied to TCR pairs. A later analysis estimated false discovery rates by permuting HLA or CMV assignments 20 times. A later analysis grouped co-occurring TCRs with DBSCAN, adding TCRdist sequence similarity when clustering within HLA-allele-positive subsets. Co-occurrence clustering excluded repertoires with fewer than 30,000 or more than 120,000 public chains, plus five with anomalous nucleotide sharing. TCRdb took over this immuneACCESS table, retaining in-frame rearrangements with V and J assigned. Such tables are incomplete; in checked studies, under half of the missing clones stem from an unresolved V gene, and the remainder is unexplained. Clone size and the V and J calls come from that table; the DNA yielded D and trimming. A total of tens of thousands of clones appear in this sample, around two thirds of them only once. Approximately 3.2% of the sample lies in the top ten.

The cohort comprised more than 550 healthy bone marrow donors. Cohort members were all nominally healthy when sampled, although unrecorded immune exposures were likely present. The donor tested CMV seronegative and was one of the 352 seronegative cohort members. Each donor provided a peripheral blood sample, and peripheral blood mononuclear cells were used for TCR beta sequencing. Genomic DNA extraction from the blood cell samples was performed with the Qiagen DNeasy Blood Extraction Kit. For this clone: Its antigen remains undetermined. No base quality values were provided; no much bigger clone lies one nucleotide off.

Counted from cysteine to phenylalanine, this CDR3 has 16 amino acids. Of all the DNA, just the CDR3 is kept, 48 bases in frame from base 1. The germline V gene provides CDR1 MNHEY and CDR2 SVGAGI. V lost 1 base and J lost 7 bases, and the count of bases not matched to a germline gene is 9. This receptor was taken from a woman aged 25 to 39 in good health and CMV-seronegative. The material sequenced was PBMCs. The V and J genes are TRBV6-5 and TRBJ2-2, with TRBD2 identical over 7 junction bases. The CDR3 amino acid sequence is: CASSYYGGGGNGELFF. The nucleotide sequence reads as follows: TGTGCCAGCAGTTACTATGGCGGGGGAGGAAACGGGGAGCTGTTTTTT.